This T cell receptor (beta chain) was captured in a study of shared clonotypes between healthy human individuals. Study results and limitations: It was the non-shared clonotypes that had lower generation probabilities than clonotypes shared by all four donors.

Of note for this clone: Antigen specificity is unknown.

Only Caucasian adults living in Nashville, Tennessee served as donors. Produced via immunoSEQ multiplex PCR; TCRdb's table is partial and in-frame only. The sample includes millions of clones, roughly nine tenths of them seen just once. CDR3 length: 13 residues. CDR1 and CDR2 (germline): SGHAT, FQNNGV. The TCR originated in a man between 18 and 29 years old in good health. The specimen sequenced was naive CD4+ T cells sorted from blood. Subset described: CD45RA+ positively selected. J is TRBJ2-5 and V is TRBV11-2; 7 bases are a match to TRBD1. Gene TRBJ2-7 matches the end of the DNA better, so the J call may be wrong. CDR3 loop: CASSPTGVGEQYF. The CDR3 nucleotides read TGTGCCAGCAGCCCAACAGGGGTGGGCGAGCAGTACTTC.